The rows below give T cell receptor beta chains drawn from one sample of a study of T cell changes during pregnancy in multiple sclerosis. The protocol was immunoSEQ multiplex PCR, while the TCRdb copy is restricted to in-frame clones and leaves out a portion. The sample contains under 15,000 clones, 85% to 90% of which appear only once. Source: CD8+ T cells from peripheral blood mononuclear cells, taken in the second trimester of pregnancy. The receptors stem from a female donor in good health, enrolled as a control in a pregnancy study. The CDR3 runs from the conserved cysteine through the conserved F or W. D genes are given only for firm matches. Clone size appears in some rows only: once, few, many, or a class for an expanded clone.

TGTGCCAGCAGTTGGGACAGGGATAGCAAAAACATTCAGTACTTC | CASSWDRDSKNIQYF | TRBV27 | NA | TRBD1 | TRBJ2-4
TGCAGTGCGGGGGCAACCTACGAGCAGTACTTC | CSAGATYEQYF | TRBV20-1 | few | NA | TRBJ2-7
TGTGCCAGCAGCCTGGGGGGACTAGCGGAGCAAGAGACCCAGTACTTC | CASSLGGLAEQETQYF | TRBV7-9 | NA | TRBD2 | TRBJ2-5
TGTGCCAGCAGCTCCAGGACAGGGGAGGTCGAGCAGTACTTC | CASSSRTGEVEQYF | TRBV14 | NA | TRBD1 | TRBJ2-7
TGTGCCAGCAGCTTAGCACCGGACAGGGGGACTGAAGCTTTCTTT | CASSLAPDRGTEAFF | TRBV11-2 | NA | TRBD1 | TRBJ1-1
TGTGCCTGGAGTGTACCCGGGGCCTACGAGCAGTACTTC | CAWSVPGAYEQYF | TRBV30 | NA | NA | TRBJ2-7
TGTGCCAGCAGTTTAACCTCACCGAGCTCCTACGAGCAGTACTTC | CASSLTSPSSYEQYF | TRBV27 | NA | NA | TRBJ2-7
TGTGCCAGCAGTGACCTACGGGGAGGGAGCACAGATACGCAGTATTTT | CASSDLRGGSTDTQYF | TRBV6-1 | NA | TRBD2 | TRBJ2-3
TGTGCCAGCAGCTTAGCCGGGACTAGCGGGAGTGTTGAGCAGTTCTTC | CASSLAGTSGSVEQFF | TRBV7-2 | NA | TRBD2 | TRBJ2-1
TGTGCCAGCAGTGATAGACCGGGGGGCACTGAAGCTTTCTTT | CASSDRPGGTEAFF | TRBV6-4 | NA | NA | TRBJ1-1
TGTGCCAGCAGCGTAGACAGTCGCCCCACAACTAATGAAAAACTGTTTTTT | CASSVDSRPTTNEKLFF | TRBV9 | NA | NA | TRBJ1-4
TGTGCCAGCAGGCCCCCGGGGACAGGGTACTACGAGCAGTACTTC | CASRPPGTGYYEQYF | TRBV6-1 | NA | TRBD1 | TRBJ2-7
TGTGCCAGCAGCATACGACAGGGACGCAATCAGCCCCAGCATTTT | CASSIRQGRNQPQHF | TRBV6-5 | NA | TRBD1 | TRBJ1-5
TGTGCCAGCAGTACGGGACAGCACATTCTCCTACATGGCTACACCTTC | CASSTGQHILLHGYTF | TRBV27 | NA | TRBD1 | TRBJ1-2
TGTGCCAGCAGTACACGGACAGAGCCAAAACTGTTTTTT | CASSTRTEPKLFF | TRBV6-6 | NA | NA | TRBJ1-4
TGTGCCAGCAGTGAAAGTACTAGCGCTTACAATGAGCAGTTCTTC | CASSESTSAYNEQFF | TRBV6-1 | NA | TRBD2 | TRBJ2-1
TGTGCCAGCAGCTGCCGGGGCCTACAGGGGTCGGGGAATAATGAAAAACTGTTTTTT | CASSCRGLQGSGNNEKLFF | TRBV13 | NA | TRBD1 | TRBJ1-4
TGTGCCAGCAGCCGGACTAGCGGGAATGAGCAGTTCTTC | CASSRTSGNEQFF | TRBV14 | NA | TRBD2 | TRBJ2-1
TGTGCCAGCAGCAAAGCCCCCGGTGGGACTCCGGAGGGCCCTAGCTCCTACGAGCAGTACTTC | CASSKAPGGTPEGPSSYEQYF | TRBV21-1 | NA | NA | TRBJ2-7
TGCGCCAGCAGCCCAAACAGGGATGGCACGTACGAGCAGTACTTC | CASSPNRDGTYEQYF | TRBV4-3 | NA | NA | TRBJ2-7
TGTGCCAGCAGTGACTCCGGGACAGGGGGCGGTTACACCTTC | CASSDSGTGGGYTF | TRBV6-4 | few | TRBD1 | TRBJ1-2
TGTGCCACCGCGACAGGGGGGTCCAATGAGCAGTTCTTC | CATATGGSNEQFF | TRBV25-1 | NA | TRBD1 | TRBJ2-1
TGTGCCAGCAGCGAACCTAGGATGGAGACCCAGTACTTC | CASSEPRMETQYF | TRBV9 | NA | NA | TRBJ2-5
TGTGCCAGCAGCCAAGATGGAGAGGGCTCCTACAATGAGCAGTTCTTC | CASSQDGEGSYNEQFF | TRBV4-2 | few | NA | TRBJ2-1
TGTGCCAGCAGTTTACTAGCGGGAGCCCACGAGCAGTACTTC | CASSLLAGAHEQYF | TRBV28 | NA | TRBD2 | TRBJ2-7
TGTGCCAGCAGTCCTGACAGGGACGCCTACGAGCAGTACTTC | CASSPDRDAYEQYF | TRBV6-5 | NA | TRBD1 | TRBJ2-7
TGCGCCAGCAGCCAAGATATAACAGGGGAGCCCCAGCATTTT | CASSQDITGEPQHF | TRBV4-1 | NA | TRBD1 | TRBJ1-5
TGTGCCAGCTCAAGCAGGGGCGCGGGCAATCAGCCCCAGCATTTT | CASSSRGAGNQPQHF | TRBV6-6 | NA | NA | TRBJ1-5
TGTGCCAGCAGCTTCCTCCTCTGGCTAGAGCATACCACAGATACGCAGTATTTT | CASSFLLWLEHTTDTQYF | TRBV7-8 | NA | NA | TRBJ2-3
TGTGCCAGCAGTCCCCGACAGGGGGCGGGAAACCGCCTCCACTTT | CASSPRQGAGNRLHF | TRBV27 | few | TRBD1 | TRBJ1-6
TGTGCCAGCAGCCCGGACACAAACGAGCAGTACTTC | CASSPDTNEQYF | TRBV2 | once | NA | TRBJ2-7
TGTGCCAGTAGCGCAGGGACAGGGACCTACGAGCAGTACTTC | CASSAGTGTYEQYF | TRBV19 | NA | TRBD1 | TRBJ2-7
TGTGCCAGCAGTTTAGCGGCTAGCGGACTCAATGAGCAGTTCTTC | CASSLAASGLNEQFF | TRBV27 | NA | TRBD2 | TRBJ2-1
TGCGCCAGCAGCCAAAGTCTGGCGACTAGCGGGGGGAGCGCGAACACCGGGGAGCTGTTTTTT | CASSQSLATSGGSANTGELFF | TRBV4-3 | once | TRBD2 | TRBJ2-2
TGTGCCAGCAGCTTAGCGGGAGGGTTGGGGGCCAACGTCCTGACTTTC | CASSLAGGLGANVLTF | TRBV13 | once | TRBD2 | TRBJ2-6
TGCGCCAGCAGTGATGGAGGCTATGGCTACACCTTC | CASSDGGYGYTF | TRBV10-1 | NA | NA | TRBJ1-2
TGTGCCAGCACCCCCAGGGACTACACCTACGAGCAGTACTTC | CASTPRDYTYEQYF | TRBV7-9 | NA | TRBD2 | TRBJ2-7
TGCGCCAGCAGTGACCCAACAGGGGCGCGTGGAAACACCATATATTTT | CASSDPTGARGNTIYF | TRBV10-2 | NA | TRBD1 | TRBJ1-3
TGTGCCAGCAGTTTATCGGGGGGGGGCTACGAGCAGTACTTC | CASSLSGGGYEQYF | TRBV27 | NA | TRBD2 | TRBJ2-7
TGTGCCAGCAGCGGGGGGACAGATACGCAGTATTTT | CASSGGTDTQYF | TRBV13 | NA | NA | TRBJ2-3
TGTGCCAGCAGCTTAGTTTTCCAGGGAGGCGAGACCCAGTACTTC | CASSLVFQGGETQYF | TRBV7-8 | NA | NA | TRBJ2-5
TGTGCCAGTAGTATCTGGGACACTAGCAATCAGCCCCAGCATTTT | CASSIWDTSNQPQHF | TRBV19 | NA | NA | TRBJ1-5
TGTGCCAGCAGCGGTGGGACAGGGGGCTCAGAGACCCAGTACTTC | CASSGGTGGSETQYF | TRBV6-1 | NA | TRBD1 | TRBJ2-5
TGTGCCAGCAGTGAAAGAACGGAGCCCTCCTACGAGCAGTACTTC | CASSERTEPSYEQYF | TRBV6-1 | NA | NA | TRBJ2-7
TGTGCCAGCAGCTTAGAATATGAGTTGGGATACAGGAATTCCTCTGGAAACACCATATATTTT | CASSLEYELGYRNSSGNTIYF | TRBV7-6 | NA | NA | TRBJ1-3
TGTGCCAGCAGCCCAGGACAGGGAAACTACGAGCAGTACTTC | CASSPGQGNYEQYF | TRBV14 | NA | TRBD1 | TRBJ2-7
TGCGCCAGCAGCTTGGAGCGCGACGAGCAGTACTTC | CASSLERDEQYF | TRBV5-1 | once | NA | TRBJ2-7
TGTGCCAGTAGTTCCGGGACAGGGGCCGTCTATGGCTACACCTTC | CASSSGTGAVYGYTF | TRBV19 | medium-sized | TRBD1 | TRBJ1-2
TGTGCCAGCAGTGAAGAGGCAGGGGGTCAGTACGAGCAGTACTTC | CASSEEAGGQYEQYF | TRBV6-1 | NA | TRBD1 | TRBJ2-7
TGTGCCAGCCGCCGGGAGGCCTCCTTCTCCTACGAGCAGTACTTC | CASRREASFSYEQYF | TRBV7-8 | NA | TRBD2 | TRBJ2-7
TGTGCCAGCGCTAAAGGCGGGTCCTACGAGCAGTACTTC | CASAKGGSYEQYF | TRBV13 | NA | NA | TRBJ2-7
TGTGCCAGCAGCGGGGTAGCGGCGTACAATGAGCAGTTCTTC | CASSGVAAYNEQFF | TRBV5-6 | NA | NA | TRBJ2-1